This T cell receptor (beta chain) originates from a study of blood T cell repertoires in COVID-19 (dated by TCRdb to the early 2020s). For the wider study: Samples from collaborators originated in the United States, Italy and Spain and spanned both the acute and convalescent phases of COVID-19. The prospective study material was composed of cDNA or gDNA derived from T cells, B-cell-depleted T cells, or PBMCs. The dataset comprised deeply sampled blood TCRbeta repertoires from subjects exposed to, actively infected with, or recovered from COVID-19. A freely available public database, intended as a resource for researchers studying the immune response to SARS-CoV-2, is where the repertoires were released. The samples were drawn from the first 160 participants of the ongoing ImmuneRACE study and from some 1,300 subjects provided by 6 global collaborators. A de-identified subject ID, COVID-19 status, age in years and sex were almost always included in the sample metadata. Where HLA class I and class II types were available, the types were taken from metadata supplied by the sample provider, not from assay-based typing. Results the study describes overall, beyond this receptor: The amount of clinical and demographic metadata varied by source and participant and was provided uncurated.

The immunoSEQ Assay, a bias-controlled multiplex PCR, was used to amplify TCRbeta CDR3 regions from genomic DNA. As for the authors' bioinformatics: The number of nucleated cells in each sample was estimated by amplification of reference gene primers within the assay. Sequence reads were collapsed and filtered to measure the absolute abundance of every unique TCRbeta CDR3 rearrangement. For each sample, productive Simpson clonality was calculated as the square root of Simpson's diversity index across productive rearrangements. This is the immuneACCESS table as TCRdb keeps it, with only in-frame sequences that have V and J called. A part of the clones is gone; compared with another copy, unresolved V genes explain less than half, and the rest is unexplained. V and J calls and clone size are given by that table; D and trimming were obtained from the DNA. The sample table lists over 110,000 clones, 70% to 90% of them with a count of one. The ten largest clones capture around 26% of the sample.

Collaborating institutions collected whole blood in K2EDTA tubes following their own protocols. Collaborator samples were shipped for TCRbeta analysis as frozen whole blood, isolated PBMCs, or DNA extracted from either sample type. Of note for this clone: The specificity of this receptor is unknown. Per-base qualities were not stored, and no clone one base away is much larger.

Trimming costs V 0 bases and J 1 base, and their ends lie 10 bases apart. Looking up the germline V gene (reference sequence) yields CDR1 PRHDT and CDR2 FYEKMQ. The CDR3 measures 15 amino acids from cysteine to phenylalanine. CDR3 DNA is the only sequence kept; it has 45 bases, read in frame from the first base. The rearranged chain carries TRBV13 and TRBJ2-7, with no confidently assigned D gene. Source material: peripheral blood. The sequence was obtained from a human donor in a cohort sampled during active COVID-19. The nucleotide sequence reads TGTGCCAGCAGCTTAGGCCTTGGCAGTTCCTACGAGCAGTACTTC. Its protein reads: CASSLGLGSSYEQYF.